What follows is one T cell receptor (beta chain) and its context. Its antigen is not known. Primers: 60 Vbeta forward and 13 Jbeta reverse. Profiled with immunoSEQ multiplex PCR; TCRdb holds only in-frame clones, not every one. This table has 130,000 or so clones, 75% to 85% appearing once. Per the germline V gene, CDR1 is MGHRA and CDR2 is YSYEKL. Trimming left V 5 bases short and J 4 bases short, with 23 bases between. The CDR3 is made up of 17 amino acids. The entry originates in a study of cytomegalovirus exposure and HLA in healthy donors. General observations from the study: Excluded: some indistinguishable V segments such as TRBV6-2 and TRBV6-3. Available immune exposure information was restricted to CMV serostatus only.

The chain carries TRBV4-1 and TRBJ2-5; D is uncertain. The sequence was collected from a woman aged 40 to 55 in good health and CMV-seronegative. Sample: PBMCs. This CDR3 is CASSVHGTLLPGETQYF. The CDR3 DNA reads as TGCGCCAGCAGCGTGCACGGCACTCTTCTACCGGGAGAGACCCAGTACTTC.